A selection of T cell receptor beta chains follows, all from one sample in a study of T cells in Graves' hyperthyroidism and ophthalmopathy. TCRdb passed the multiplex PCR reads through MiXCR, listing each CDR3 protein once. Of about 320,000 distinct CDR3 sequences listed, 16% were seen once; the top ten hold roughly 33%. Input material: blood. These receptors all stem from a man in his thirties or forties with Graves' hyperthyroidism. CDR3s include the opening cysteine and the closing phenylalanine or tryptophan. The D gene is left open where the match is weak. Part of the rows lack a size; the others show once, few, many or a class for expanded clones.

abundance: few
v_gene: TRBV5-1
j_gene: TRBJ1-3
d_gene: TRBD1
CDR3aa: CASSRRQGAGNTIYF
CDR3nt: TGCGCCAGCAGCCGGAGACAGGGCGCTGGAAACACCATATATTTT

abundance: few
v_gene: TRBV3-1
j_gene: TRBJ1-6
d_gene: NA
CDR3aa: CASSPLGHSPLHF
CDR3nt: TGTGCCAGCAGCCCCCTGGGCCATTCACCCCTCCACTTT

abundance: NA
v_gene: TRBV5-1
j_gene: TRBJ2-5
d_gene: TRBD2
CDR3aa: CASSLAGAGETQYF
CDR3nt: TGCGCCAGCAGCTTAGCGGGAGCTGGGGAGACCCAGTACTTC

abundance: few
v_gene: TRBV25-1
j_gene: TRBJ1-1
d_gene: NA
CDR3aa: CASSERGGPPRSEAFF
CDR3nt: TGTGCCAGCAGTGAACGCGGGGGGCCCCCAAGATCCGAAGCTTTCTTT

abundance: NA
v_gene: TRBV9
j_gene: TRBJ1-6
d_gene: NA
CDR3aa: CASSVEVSGSYNSPLHF
CDR3nt: TGTGCCAGCAGCGTAGAGGTCTCCGGCTCCTATAATTCACCCCTCCACTTT

abundance: many
v_gene: TRBV20-1
j_gene: TRBJ2-7
d_gene: NA
CDR3aa: CSARPPGGRAHRDEQYF
CDR3nt: TGCAGTGCTAGACCCCCGGGGGGCCGAGCACACCGTGACGAGCAGTACTTC

abundance: few
v_gene: TRBV5-1
j_gene: TRBJ2-7
d_gene: TRBD1
CDR3aa: CASGQGSSVSYEQYF
CDR3nt: TGCGCCAGCGGACAGGGGTCCAGCGTCTCCTACGAGCAGTACTTC

abundance: many
v_gene: TRBV12-3/TRBV12-4
j_gene: TRBJ1-5
d_gene: NA
CDR3aa: CASSDLNQPQHF
CDR3nt: TGTGCCAGCAGTGACCTGAACCAGCCCCAGCATTTT

abundance: few
v_gene: TRBV5-1
j_gene: TRBJ2-5
d_gene: TRBD2
CDR3aa: CASSYGTSGETQYF
CDR3nt: TGCGCCAGCAGCTATGGCACTAGCGGAGAGACCCAGTACTTC

abundance: few
v_gene: TRBV30
j_gene: TRBJ1-6
d_gene: NA
CDR3aa: CAWSQQEAGPLHF
CDR3nt: TGTGCCTGGAGTCAACAGGAGGCCGGACCCCTCCACTTT

abundance: many
v_gene: TRBV27
j_gene: TRBJ1-1
d_gene: TRBD1
CDR3aa: CASSFRFTGGNTEAFF
CDR3nt: TGTGCCAGCAGCTTTAGATTTACAGGGGGAAACACTGAAGCTTTCTTT

abundance: many
v_gene: TRBV30
j_gene: TRBJ1-1
d_gene: TRBD1
CDR3aa: CASYRGWNTEAFF
CDR3nt: TGTGCCTCATACAGGGGATGGAACACTGAAGCTTTCTTT

abundance: few
v_gene: TRBV7-9
j_gene: TRBJ2-2
d_gene: NA
CDR3aa: CASSSDEGKEAGELFF
CDR3nt: TGTGCCAGCAGCTCGGACGAGGGAAAGGAGGCCGGGGAGCTGTTTTTT

abundance: few
v_gene: TRBV12-3/TRBV12-4
j_gene: TRBJ2-1
d_gene: NA
CDR3aa: CASSLGWEVGVNEQFF
CDR3nt: TGTGCCAGCAGTTTAGGGTGGGAGGTGGGGGTGAATGAGCAGTTCTTC

abundance: few
v_gene: TRBV19
j_gene: TRBJ2-7
d_gene: TRBD1
CDR3aa: CASSQYGQGYEQYF
CDR3nt: TGTGCCAGTAGTCAGTACGGACAGGGCTACGAGCAGTACTTC

abundance: NA
v_gene: TRBV18
j_gene: TRBJ2-1
d_gene: TRBD2
CDR3aa: CASSLRAGDTNEQFF
CDR3nt: TGTGCCAGCTCACTCAGAGCGGGAGATACTAATGAGCAGTTCTTC

abundance: many
v_gene: TRBV5-8
j_gene: TRBJ2-3
d_gene: TRBD2
CDR3aa: CASNPGLAGGDTQYF
CDR3nt: TGTGCCAGCAACCCCGGACTAGCGGGAGGAGATACGCAGTATTTT

abundance: NA
v_gene: TRBV3-1
j_gene: TRBJ2-7
d_gene: TRBD2
CDR3aa: CASSQGNSGAYEQYF
CDR3nt: TGTGCCAGCAGCCAAGGTAATAGCGGGGCCTACGAGCAGTACTTC

abundance: few
v_gene: TRBV7-9
j_gene: TRBJ2-3
d_gene: TRBD2
CDR3aa: CASSDGLGTDTQYF
CDR3nt: TGTGCCAGCAGCGATGGACTAGGGACGGATACGCAGTATTTT

abundance: many
v_gene: TRBV30
j_gene: TRBJ1-1
d_gene: NA
CDR3aa: CAWSAVNTEAFF
CDR3nt: TGTGCCTGGTCCGCCGTGAACACTGAAGCTTTCTTT

abundance: many
v_gene: TRBV29-1
j_gene: TRBJ1-1
d_gene: NA
CDR3aa: CSVEGGPEAFF
CDR3nt: TGCAGCGTTGAAGGGGGACCTGAAGCTTTCTTT

abundance: many
v_gene: TRBV10-3
j_gene: TRBJ2-7
d_gene: NA
CDR3aa: CAITSVGGRQYEQYF
CDR3nt: TGTGCCATCACCTCCGTGGGTGGTCGGCAATACGAGCAGTATTTC

abundance: many
v_gene: TRBV6-1
j_gene: TRBJ2-7
d_gene: NA
CDR3aa: CASSQDPYEQYF
CDR3nt: TGTGCCAGCAGCCAGGACCCCTACGAGCAGTACTTC

abundance: many
v_gene: TRBV11-2
j_gene: TRBJ2-7
d_gene: NA
CDR3aa: CASSAGRGIGYEQYF
CDR3nt: TGTGCCAGCAGCGCTGGCCGGGGAATCGGATACGAGCAGTACTTC

abundance: many
v_gene: TRBV7-3
j_gene: TRBJ2-5
d_gene: NA
CDR3aa: CASSLTGDDETQYF
CDR3nt: TGTGCCAGCAGCTTAACGGGGGATGATGAGACCCAGTACTTC

abundance: many
v_gene: TRBV24-1
j_gene: TRBJ1-1
d_gene: NA
CDR3aa: CATADGNTEAFF
CDR3nt: TGTGCCACCGCGGACGGAAACACTGAAGCTTTCTTT

abundance: many
v_gene: TRBV2
j_gene: TRBJ2-3
d_gene: TRBD2
CDR3aa: CASSEGLAGERGTDTQYF
CDR3nt: TGTGCCAGCAGTGAAGGACTAGCGGGAGAGAGAGGCACAGATACGCAGTATTTT

abundance: NA
v_gene: TRBV20-1
j_gene: TRBJ2-3
d_gene: NA
CDR3aa: CSAESPTGATDTQYF
CDR3nt: TGCAGTGCTGAAAGCCCAACGGGAGCCACAGATACGCAGTATTTT

abundance: many
v_gene: TRBV10-1
j_gene: TRBJ1-1
d_gene: NA
CDR3aa: CASSEMGDTEAFF
CDR3nt: TGCGCCAGCAGTGAGATGGGGGACACTGAAGCTTTCTTT

abundance: many
v_gene: TRBV5-1
j_gene: TRBJ2-7
d_gene: NA
CDR3aa: CASSDLGGMAGEQYF
CDR3nt: TGCGCCAGCAGCGATCTAGGGGGGATGGCGGGGGAGCAGTACTTC

abundance: NA
v_gene: TRBV27
j_gene: TRBJ2-3
d_gene: TRBD2
CDR3aa: CASSRLALGSTDTQYF
CDR3nt: TGTGCCAGCAGCCGACTAGCGCTCGGCAGCACAGATACGCAGTATTTT

abundance: many
v_gene: TRBV18
j_gene: TRBJ2-7
d_gene: TRBD2
CDR3aa: CASSVGLAGDYEQYF
CDR3nt: TGTGCCAGCTCGGTAGGACTAGCGGGAGATTACGAGCAGTACTTC

abundance: many
v_gene: TRBV20-1
j_gene: TRBJ2-2
d_gene: NA
CDR3aa: CSATPADGDTGELFF
CDR3nt: TGCAGTGCTACCCCGGCCGACGGGGACACCGGGGAGCTGTTTTTT

abundance: many
v_gene: TRBV28
j_gene: TRBJ1-5
d_gene: TRBD1
CDR3aa: CASWDRSNQPQHF
CDR3nt: TGTGCCAGCTGGGACAGGAGCAATCAGCCCCAGCATTTT

abundance: few
v_gene: TRBV10-2
j_gene: TRBJ1-5
d_gene: NA
CDR3aa: CASIADIGRGHQPQHF
CDR3nt: TGCGCCAGCATCGCCGATATAGGCAGGGGCCATCAGCCCCAGCATTTT

abundance: many
v_gene: TRBV11-2
j_gene: TRBJ1-1
d_gene: NA
CDR3aa: CASSLGHQAFF
CDR3nt: TGTGCCAGCAGCCTGGGACACCAAGCTTTCTTT

abundance: NA
v_gene: TRBV28
j_gene: TRBJ2-7
d_gene: TRBD1
CDR3aa: CASSHGQGRYEQYF
CDR3nt: TGTGCCAGCAGTCACGGACAGGGGCGTTACGAGCAGTACTTC

abundance: NA
v_gene: TRBV5-4
j_gene: TRBJ2-1
d_gene: TRBD1
CDR3aa: CASSLGQGRYEQFF
CDR3nt: TGTGCCAGCAGCTTGGGACAGGGTCGGTATGAGCAGTTCTTC

abundance: few
v_gene: TRBV19
j_gene: TRBJ2-7
d_gene: TRBD2
CDR3aa: CASAGLAEPRGEQYF
CDR3nt: TGTGCCAGTGCAGGACTAGCGGAGCCCCGGGGCGAGCAGTACTTC

abundance: NA
v_gene: TRBV19
j_gene: TRBJ2-7
d_gene: TRBD2
CDR3aa: CASRGWDERERSYEQYF
CDR3nt: TGTGCCAGTCGGGGTTGGGATGAGCGGGAGAGGAGCTACGAGCAGTACTTC

abundance: NA
v_gene: TRBV9
j_gene: TRBJ2-5
d_gene: NA
CDR3aa: CASGPGETQYF
CDR3nt: TGTGCCAGCGGCCCCGGAGAGACCCAGTACTTC

abundance: many
v_gene: TRBV11-2
j_gene: TRBJ1-3
d_gene: NA
CDR3aa: CASSLQGSFSGNTIYF
CDR3nt: TGTGCCAGCAGCTTACAGGGTTCCTTCTCTGGAAACACCATATATTTT

abundance: few
v_gene: TRBV7-3
j_gene: TRBJ2-3
d_gene: NA
CDR3aa: CASSLSLEGRADTQYF
CDR3nt: TGTGCCAGCAGCTTAAGTCTGGAAGGGCGTGCAGATACGCAGTATTTT

abundance: many
v_gene: TRBV20-1
j_gene: TRBJ2-3
d_gene: NA
CDR3aa: CSARGRGPLNTDTQYF
CDR3nt: TGCAGTGCTAGGGGGCGAGGCCCCTTAAACACAGATACGCAGTATTTT

abundance: few
v_gene: TRBV20-1
j_gene: TRBJ1-6
d_gene: NA
CDR3aa: CSAISGINSPLHF
CDR3nt: TGCAGTGCTATATCCGGGATTAATTCACCCCTCCACTTT

abundance: few
v_gene: TRBV6-1
j_gene: TRBJ2-3
d_gene: NA
CDR3aa: CASSELDATDTQYF
CDR3nt: TGTGCCAGCAGTGAATTGGACGCTACAGATACGCAGTATTTT